Below, 2 T cell receptor beta chains from the same sample are listed, as sequenced in a study of T cell changes during pregnancy in multiple sclerosis. Assay: immunoSEQ multiplex PCR; the TCRdb copy retains only in-frame clones and omits some. The profile shows 35,000 or so clones, just over 90% of them singletons. This specimen was peripheral blood, taken in the second trimester of pregnancy. These receptors all stem from a female donor in good health, enrolled as a control in a pregnancy study.

This chain links TRBV28 with TRBJ2-3; TRBD1 matches 10 bases. Looked up from germline, CDR1 is MDHEN and CDR2 is SYDVKM. The length of the CDR3 is 15 residues. V was clipped by 2 bases and J by 5 bases; unmatched bases: 4. For the CDR3, the DNA is TGTGCCAGCAGTTTAGGGGACAGGGGTCGAGATACGCAGTATTTT. Its translation is CASSLGDRGRDTQYF.

The V and J genes are TRBV6-4 and TRBJ2-5; D perhaps matches TRBD1 (6 bases). This CDR3 is built from 17 residues. The V gene's germline CDR1 is MRHNA and CDR2 SNTAGT. Between the trimmed V and J ends, which lost 1 base and 5 bases, there was a span of 20 bases. In DNA, the CDR3 is TGTGCCAGCAGTGACTTCAGGGGATCCGCGGATATGGAGACCCAGTACTTC. It codes for CASSDFRGSADMETQYF.